The present T cell receptor beta chain was sequenced within a study of response to subunit inactivated influenza vaccine. General observations from the study: The authors suggested that few new T cells are recruited per seasonal influenza vaccination.

Trimming at V came to 9 bases and at J to 4 bases, leaving 18 bases not matched to a gene. This CDR3 spans 18 amino acids. CDR1 is LGHNA, CDR2 YNFKEQ, per germline. TCRdb used MiXCR to reprocess the RT-PCR reads, holding one entry per CDR3 protein. The sample holds under 200,000 distinct CDR3 sequences, around 10% seen once. This clonotype was detected once. Its antigen is not identified. Sequencing was performed on CD8+ T cells sorted from PBMCs, taken around 25 months after vaccination. This TCR derives from a man between 50 and 75 years old who received an inactivated influenza vaccine. V usage is TRBV4-2 and J usage is TRBJ2-3; 11 bases match TRBD2. CDR3 sequence reads: CARGPGISGGAWPDTQYF. The CDR3, as DNA: TGTGCCAGGGGCCCCGGGATTAGCGGGGGGGCATGGCCAGATACGCAGTATTTT.